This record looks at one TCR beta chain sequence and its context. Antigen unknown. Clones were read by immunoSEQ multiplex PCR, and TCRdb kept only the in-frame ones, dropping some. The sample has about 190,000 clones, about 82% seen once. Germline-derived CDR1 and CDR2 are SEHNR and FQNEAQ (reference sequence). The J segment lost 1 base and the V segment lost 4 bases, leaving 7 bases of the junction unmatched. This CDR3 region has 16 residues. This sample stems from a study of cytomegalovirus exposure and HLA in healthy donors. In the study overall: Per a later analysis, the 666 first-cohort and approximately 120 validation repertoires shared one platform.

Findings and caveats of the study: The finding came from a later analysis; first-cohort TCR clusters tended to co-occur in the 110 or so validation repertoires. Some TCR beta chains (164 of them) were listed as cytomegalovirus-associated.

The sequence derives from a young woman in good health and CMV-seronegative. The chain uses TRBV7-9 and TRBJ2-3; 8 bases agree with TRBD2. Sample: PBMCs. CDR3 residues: CASSSLTGGGTDTQYF. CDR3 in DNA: TGTGCCAGCAGCTCCCTGACGGGAGGGGGCACAGATACGCAGTATTTT. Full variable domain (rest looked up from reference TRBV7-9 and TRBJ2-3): DTGVSQNPRHKITKRGQNVTFRCDPISEHNRLYWYRQTLGQGPEFLTYFQNEAQLEKSRLLSDRFSAERPKGSFSTLEIQRTEQGDSAMYLCASSSLTGGGTDTQYFGPGTRLTVL.